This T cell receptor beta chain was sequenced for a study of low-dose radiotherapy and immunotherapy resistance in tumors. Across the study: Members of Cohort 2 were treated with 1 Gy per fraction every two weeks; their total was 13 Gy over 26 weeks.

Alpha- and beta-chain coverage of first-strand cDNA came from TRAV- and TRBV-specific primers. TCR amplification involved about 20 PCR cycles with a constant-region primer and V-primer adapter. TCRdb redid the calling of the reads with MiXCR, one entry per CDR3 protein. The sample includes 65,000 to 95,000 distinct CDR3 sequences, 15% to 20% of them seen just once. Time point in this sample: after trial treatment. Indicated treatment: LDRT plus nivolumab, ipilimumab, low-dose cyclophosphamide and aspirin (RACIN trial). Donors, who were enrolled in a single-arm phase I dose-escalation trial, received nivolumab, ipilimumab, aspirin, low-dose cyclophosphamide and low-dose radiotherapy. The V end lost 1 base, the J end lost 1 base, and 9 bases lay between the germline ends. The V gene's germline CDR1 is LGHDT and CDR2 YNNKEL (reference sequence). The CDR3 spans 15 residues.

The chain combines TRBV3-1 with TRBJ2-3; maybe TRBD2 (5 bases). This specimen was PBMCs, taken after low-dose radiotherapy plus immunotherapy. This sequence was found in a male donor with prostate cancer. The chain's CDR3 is CASSQASIRTDTQYF. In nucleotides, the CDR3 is TGTGCCAGCAGCCAAGCTAGCATTCGCACAGATACGCAGTATTTT.